This entry lists 24 T cell receptor beta chains sequenced from one sample in a study of blood T cell repertoires in COVID-19. Profiled with immunoSEQ multiplex PCR; TCRdb holds only in-frame clones, not every one. The repertoire holds some 530,000 clones, with around 85% as singletons. The source material was PBMCs or T cells enriched from blood (not recorded which). Every receptor here comes from a woman in her sixties or seventies who had recovered from COVID-19.

The V call is TRBV24-1, the J call TRBJ2-1, with D maybe TRBD2 (6 bases). V gave up 3 bases and J gave up 2 bases, with 13 bases separating them. Germline CDR1 KGHDR, CDR2 SFDVKD. The CDR3 loop spans 16 amino acids. The CDR3: CATSDLGSGPYNEQFF. CDR3 DNA: TGTGCCACCAGTGATCTTGGTAGCGGACCCTACAATGAGCAGTTCTTC.

Details on this clone: Other DNA sequences in this sample translate to the same CDR3. The CDR3 sequence: CSVEVWDRGRGGYTF. CDR3 in DNA: TGCAGCGTTGAAGTCTGGGACAGGGGGCGGGGGGGCTACACCTTC. J is TRBJ1-2 and V is TRBV29-1, with TRBD1 identical over 12 bases. Trimming cost V 1 base and J 8 bases; bases outside gene matches: 8. The CDR3 has 15 residues. From germline, CDR1 is SQVTM and CDR2 ANQGSEA. Full variable domain (missing parts from reference TRBV29-1 and TRBJ1-2): SAVISQKPSRDICQRGTSLTIQCQVDSQVTMMFWYRQQPGQSLTLIATANQGSEATYESGFVIDKFPISRPNLTFSTLTVSNMSPEDSSIYLCSVEVWDRGRGGYTFGSGTRLTVV.

The chain carries TRBV28 and TRBJ1-5; D is uncertain. Germline-derived CDR1 and CDR2 are MDHEN and SYDVKM. The CDR3 is 16 residues long. Trimming removed 2 bases from V and 2 bases from J, with 13 bases in between. The CDR3 DNA reads as TGTGCCAGCAGTTTAACCCGGGTTATAGGCAATCAGCCCCAGCATTTT. Encoded protein: CASSLTRVIGNQPQHF.

This clone turned up a few times. The chain has TRBV7-2 and TRBJ2-5, with D perhaps matching TRBD1 (5 bases). Germline V gives CDR1 SGHTA, CDR2 FQGNSA. CDR3 length: 12 residues. The V and J ends lost 2 bases and 6 bases respectively, with 7 bases between them. The CDR3 DNA reads TGTGCCAGCAGCTTACCAGGGAAGACCCAGTACTTC. This encodes CASSLPGKTQYF. Variable domain in full (rest from reference TRBV7-2 and TRBJ2-5): GAGVSQSPSNKVTEKGKDVELRCDPISGHTALYWYRQSLGQGLEFLIYFQGNSAPDKSGLPSDRFSAERTGGSVSTLTIQRTQQEDSAVYLCASSLPGKTQYFGPGTRLLVL.

This rearrangement joins TRBV28 to TRBJ2-7, with 9 bases matching TRBD1. V was clipped by 2 bases and J by 7 bases; unmatched bases: 9. The CDR3 is 15 residues long. Germline CDR1 and CDR2: MDHEN and SYDVKM. DNA for the CDR3: TGTGCCAGCAGTTTAGGTAGGACAGGGGTGAGGGAGCAGTACTTC. Translating gives CASSLGRTGVREQYF.

The chain carries TRBV30 and TRBJ2-5; maybe TRBD2 (6 bases). Trimming left V 3 bases short and J 1 base short, with 9 bases between. Germline CDR1 reads GTSNPN; CDR2 reads SVGIG (reference sequence). The CDR3 has 13 amino acids. CDR3 sequence reads: CAWRGGPQETQYF. The CDR3 nucleotides are TGTGCCTGGAGGGGAGGACCCCAAGAGACCCAGTACTTC.

The rearrangement uses TRBV24-1 and TRBJ2-3; TRBD2 matches at 9 bases. Germline-derived CDR1 and CDR2 are KGHDR and SFDVKD. CDR3 length: 16 amino acids. V shed 2 bases and J 2 bases; nucleotides not matched to a gene: 4. The CDR3 is CATSDYSGGLTDTQYF. CDR3 nucleotides: TGTGCCACCAGTGATTATAGCGGGGGCCTCACAGATACGCAGTATTTT.

The chain employs TRBV15 and TRBJ1-5, with D possibly matching TRBD1 (6 bases). The V end was cut by 4 bases, the J end by 12 bases, with 19 bases between. The CDR3 is made up of 14 amino acids. Germline loops: CDR1 LNHNV, CDR2 YYDKDF (reference sequence). CDR3 region: CATSILAGGKNQHF. The CDR3 region has the DNA TGTGCCACCAGCATCCTCGCGGGGGGCAAAAACCAGCATTTT.

This clone occurred once. This chain connects TRBV15 to TRBJ1-2; 8 nucleotides align to TRBD1. This CDR3 spans 15 amino acids. J was trimmed by 6 bases and V by 0 bases; bases with no gene match: 6. Germline values: CDR1 LNHNV, CDR2 YYDKDF (reference sequence). In DNA, the CDR3 is TGTGCCACCAGCAGAGATTATGGACAGGGAAATGGCTACACCTTC. It specifies CATSRDYGQGNGYTF.

V usage is TRBV5-5 and J usage is TRBJ1-1, with 12 bases that match TRBD1. Germline trimming cut 7 bases from V and 0 bases from J; bases unmatched to any gene: 4. This CDR3 spans 15 amino acids. CDR1 SGHKS and CDR2 YYEKEE come from the germline V gene (reference sequence). The CDR3 region is CASSGQGALNTEAFF. The CDR3 nucleotides read TGTGCCAGCTCGGGACAGGGGGCCTTGAACACTGAAGCTTTCTTT.

This sequence joins TRBV29-1 and TRBJ2-5; possibly TRBD2 for D (5 bases). CDR3 length: 12 amino acids. Germline loops: CDR1 SQVTM, CDR2 ANQGSEA. The V end was cut by 2 bases, the J end by 3 bases, with 7 bases between. The CDR3 DNA reads TGCAGCGTTGAATGGGGAGAAGAGACCCAGTACTTC. Protein sequence: CSVEWGEETQYF.

This chain uses TRBV12-5 with TRBJ2-5, with a possible D match to TRBD2 (6 bases). The V end was cut by 4 bases, the J end by 3 bases, with 9 bases between. Per the germline V gene, CDR1 is LGHNT and CDR2 is FRNRAP. This CDR3 has 13 residues. DNA for the CDR3: TGTGCTAGTGGTTCGGGGGATGAAGAGACCCAGTACTTC. Its translation is CASGSGDEETQYF.

This clone came up once. Other nucleotide sequences from this sample produce the same CDR3. The chain links TRBV12-3 or TRBV12-4 to TRBJ1-5; D not resolved. The CDR3 sequence is 11 residues long. Trimming shortened V by 5 bases and J by 4 bases, and 3 bases separated the two germline ends. Written as DNA, the CDR3 is TGTGCCAGCAGTCTTAATCAGCCCCAGCATTTT. Its protein product is CASSLNQPQHF.

This chain links TRBV2 with TRBJ2-7; weak D call: TRBD2 (5 bases). Germline V lookup: CDR1 SNHLY, CDR2 FYNNEI. The V and J ends lost 6 bases and 0 bases respectively, with 6 bases between them. The CDR3 has 12 amino acids. CDR3 sequence reads: CASRDFSYEQYF. The CDR3 DNA reads as TGTGCCAGCAGGGACTTCTCCTACGAGCAGTACTTC.

V gene TRBV5-5 combines with J gene TRBJ1-5; 7 positions match TRBD1. V lost 4 bases and J lost 0; bases outside the gene matches: 4. The CDR3 sequence is 15 residues long. Germline CDR1 SGHKS, CDR2 YYEKEE (reference sequence). CDR3 protein: CASSGGQYSNQPQHF. The CDR3 nucleotides are TGTGCCAGCAGCGGGGGACAGTATAGCAATCAGCCCCAGCATTTT.

This clone occurred a few times. This same CDR3 is encoded by further DNA sequences in the sample. The rearrangement uses TRBV10-3 and TRBJ1-1; 7 bases align to TRBD1. Trimming took 4 bases from V and 1 from J; bases not matched to a gene: 6. The CDR3 is 15 amino acids. The germline V gene encodes CDR1 ENHRY and CDR2 SYGVKD. The CDR3 nucleotides read TGTGCCATCAGTGGGACAGGTGGGCGGAACACTGAAGCTTTCTTT. This sequence encodes CAISGTGGRNTEAFF.

The chain employs TRBV10-3 and TRBJ1-4; D is perhaps TRBD1 (5 bases). CDR1 and CDR2 from the germline V gene are ENHRY and SYGVKD. Trimming took off 4 bases at V and 6 bases at J, with 9 bases between the two ends. The length of the CDR3 is 13 residues. This chain's CDR3 is CAISGSRDEKLFF. The CDR3 nucleotides read TGTGCCATCAGTGGGTCCAGGGATGAAAAACTGTTTTTT.

CDR3 sequence: CASSARQGLGEKLFF. CDR3 bases: TGTGCCAGCAGCGCAAGACAGGGGTTAGGTGAAAAACTGTTTTTT. The J gene is TRBJ1-4, the V gene TRBV11-2; 8 bases are a match to TRBD1. CDR3 length equals 15 residues. Germline V lookup: CDR1 SGHAT, CDR2 FQNNGV. Trimming cost V 5 bases and J 7 bases; bases outside gene matches: 9. The complete variable domain, with remaining parts taken from reference TRBV11-2 and TRBJ1-4, reads EAGVAQSPRYKIIEKRQSVAFWCNPISGHATLYWYQQILGQGPKLLIQFQNNGVVDDSQLPKDRFSAERLKGVDSTLKIQPAKLEDSAVYLCASSARQGLGEKLFFGSGTQLSVL.

Points on this clone: In the same sample, other DNA sequences code for this CDR3. The chain uses TRBV5-1 and TRBJ1-1; D may be TRBD1 (6 bases). In germline, CDR1 is SGHRS, CDR2 YFSETQ. The ends were cut back, 4 bases at V and 4 bases at J, with 14 bases in the middle. This CDR3 has 14 amino acids. This CDR3 reads CASSLQGAGTEAFF. The DNA for the CDR3 is TGCGCCAGCAGCCTACAGGGAGCCGGCACTGAAGCTTTCTTT.

The chain couples TRBV11-2 to TRBJ1-2; D gene uncertain. Germline CDR1 is SGHAT and CDR2 is FQNNGV. The CDR3 runs 18 residues. Trimming took 1 base from V and 4 from J, leaving 22 bases between them. CDR3 coding DNA: TGTGCCAGCAGCTTAGGGCGGGGTGGGTCATCGGACCTCTATGGCTACACCTTC. It translates to CASSLGRGGSSDLYGYTF.

The chain has TRBV5-1 and TRBJ1-6; perhaps TRBD1 as D (6 bases). The germline V gene encodes CDR1 SGHRS and CDR2 YFSETQ. The CDR3 runs to 18 residues. V lost 2 bases, J lost 7 bases, and 22 bases lay in between. Here the CDR3 reads CASSLGANQGKGNSPLHF. The CDR3 nucleotides read TGCGCCAGCAGCTTAGGGGCCAACCAGGGGAAGGGAAATTCACCCCTCCACTTT.

The rearrangement joins TRBV24-1 to TRBJ2-2; perhaps TRBD2 as D (5 bases). There are 17 residues in the CDR3. Germline CDR1 KGHDR, CDR2 SFDVKD. With 4 bases removed from V and 1 base from J, the gap between germline ends came to 15 bases. The CDR3 protein is CATSDRPGLGNTGELFF. CDR3 bases: TGTGCCACCAGTGACCGCCCAGGACTGGGGAACACCGGGGAGCTGTTTTTT.

The genes are TRBV6-6 and TRBJ1-1; unclear D gene. CDR3 length equals 13 residues. Trimming cost V 8 bases and J 2 bases, with 12 bases left between them. The germline CDR1 and CDR2 sequences are MNHNY and SVGAGI (reference sequence). CDR3 sequence (DNA): TGTGCCAGCCCCCCCGAGGGAAACACTGAAGCTTTCTTT. Its protein is CASPPEGNTEAFF.

The chain carries TRBV28 and TRBJ1-1; no reliable D call. The CDR3 length is 11 residues. Trimming stripped 1 base from V and 8 bases from J, with 5 bases between. Germline CDR1 is MDHEN and CDR2 is SYDVKM. The CDR3 reads CASSLFPEAFF. The CDR3 DNA follows: TGTGCCAGCAGTTTATTCCCAGAAGCTTTCTTT.